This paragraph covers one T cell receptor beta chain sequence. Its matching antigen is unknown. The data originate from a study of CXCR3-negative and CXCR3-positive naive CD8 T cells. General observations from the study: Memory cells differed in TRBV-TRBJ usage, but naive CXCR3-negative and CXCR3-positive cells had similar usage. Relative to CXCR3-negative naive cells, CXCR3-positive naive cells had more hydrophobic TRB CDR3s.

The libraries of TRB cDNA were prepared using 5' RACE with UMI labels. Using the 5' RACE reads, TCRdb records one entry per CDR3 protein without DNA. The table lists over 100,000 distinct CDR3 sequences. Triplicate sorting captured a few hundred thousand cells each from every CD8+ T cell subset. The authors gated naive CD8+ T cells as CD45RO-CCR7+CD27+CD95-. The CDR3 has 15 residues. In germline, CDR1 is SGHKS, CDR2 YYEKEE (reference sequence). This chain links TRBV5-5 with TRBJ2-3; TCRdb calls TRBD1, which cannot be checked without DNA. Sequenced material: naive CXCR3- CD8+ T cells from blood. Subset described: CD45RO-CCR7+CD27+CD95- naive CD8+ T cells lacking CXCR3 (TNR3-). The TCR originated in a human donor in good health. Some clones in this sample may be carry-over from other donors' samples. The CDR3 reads CASSWRDRRTDTQYF. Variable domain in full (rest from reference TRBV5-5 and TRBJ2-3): DAGVTQSPTHLIKTRGQQVTLRCSPISGHKSVSWYQQVLGQGPQFIFQYYEKEERGRGNFPDRFSARQFPNYSSELNVNALLLGDSALYLCASSWRDRRTDTQYFGPGTRLTVL.